These T cell receptor beta chains were read from a single sample in a study of blood T cell repertoires in COVID-19. TCRdb's table, derived via immunoSEQ multiplex PCR, lists solely in-frame clones and lacks some. The repertoire has 70,000 or so clones, around 79% of them found once; the top ten carry 35% to 40%. The sample taken for sequencing was peripheral blood. These receptors came from a woman aged 70-85 years with acute or convalescent COVID-19. The CDR3 runs from the conserved cysteine through the conserved F or W. D genes are given only for firm matches. Clone size is stated in some rows and not others, as once, few, many or a class when expanded.

len | j_gene | d_gene | abundance | v_gene | CDR3nt | CDR3aa
15 | TRBJ2-1 | - | - | TRBV18 | TGTGCCAGCTCACCATGGAGGGGGCAGGCAAATGAGCAGTTCTTC | CASSPWRGQANEQFF
12 | TRBJ2-7 | - | few | TRBV28 | TGTGCCAGCAGGAGCAGGGTGGGGGAGCAGTACTTC | CASRSRVGEQYF
13 | TRBJ2-2 | - | - | TRBV11-1 | TGTGCCAGCACCCGTCAGGGTGACGGGGAGCTGTTTTTT | CASTRQGDGELFF
14 | TRBJ1-2 | TRBD1 | - | TRBV27 | TGTGCCAGCAGATATGGACAGGGGAACTATGGCTACACCTTC | CASRYGQGNYGYTF
12 | TRBJ1-5 | TRBD1 | - | TRBV29-1 | TGCAGCGTTACGACAGGGGACCAGCCCCAGCATTTT | CSVTTGDQPQHF
15 | TRBJ2-7 | TRBD2 | - | TRBV2 | TGTGCCAGCCGACGGACTAGGCAGTACAATTACGAGCAGTACTTC | CASRRTRQYNYEQYF
14 | TRBJ2-5 | TRBD1 | - | TRBV6-2/TRBV6-3 | TGTGCCAGCAGTTTACAGGGGAGTGACGAGACCCAGTACTTC | CASSLQGSDETQYF
15 | TRBJ1-1 | TRBD1 | once | TRBV5-4 | TGTGCCAGCAGCTCGACAGGGCCCGCGAACACTGAAGCTTTCTTT | CASSSTGPANTEAFF
17 | TRBJ1-2 | TRBD1 | once | TRBV2 | TGTGCCAGCAGTGCCAAATGGGCCATTACAGGGGTGGGTGGCTACACCTTC | CASSAKWAITGVGGYTF
16 | TRBJ2-7 | TRBD1 | few | TRBV28 | TGTGCCAGCAGTTCTATTCCCGGACAGGGCGCCTACGAGCAGTACTTC | CASSSIPGQGAYEQYF
13 | TRBJ1-5 | - | - | TRBV2 | TGTGCCAGCAGTGCAGGGTGGGATCAGCCCCAGCATTTT | CASSAGWDQPQHF
15 | TRBJ2-7 | - | - | TRBV11-1 | TGTGCCAGCAGCTTAGAGTGGGCAGCTTCCTACGAGCAGTACTTC | CASSLEWAASYEQYF
14 | TRBJ2-7 | - | - | TRBV6-5 | TGTGCCAGCAGATCCGGACTCCTTAACTACGAGCAGTACTTC | CASRSGLLNYEQYF
16 | TRBJ2-3 | - | - | TRBV25-1 | TGTGCCAGCAGTGAAGGTTTCCCCCTTGGCTCAGATACGCAGTATTTT | CASSEGFPLGSDTQYF
17 | TRBJ1-1 | TRBD1 | - | TRBV5-1 | TGCGCCAGCAGCTTGGAGGGACAGGGGGCGCGGGACACTGAAGCTTTCTTT | CASSLEGQGARDTEAFF
13 | TRBJ1-1 | - | - | TRBV29-1 | TGCAGCGTTAGGACAGCAACTAACACTGAAGCTTTCTTT | CSVRTATNTEAFF
14 | TRBJ1-1 | TRBD1 | - | TRBV5-1 | TGCGCCAGCAGCACAGGACAGGGGAACACTGAAGCTTTCTTT | CASSTGQGNTEAFF
16 | TRBJ2-1 | TRBD2 | - | TRBV4-3 | TGCGCCAGCAGCCAAGAAGTAGCGGGTGCCTACAATGAGCAGTTCTTC | CASSQEVAGAYNEQFF
14 | TRBJ1-1 | - | few | TRBV10-3 | TGTGCCATCAGTAGACAAGGTCGGAACACTGAAGCTTTCTTT | CAISRQGRNTEAFF
16 | TRBJ1-5 | TRBD1 | once | TRBV5-1 | TGCGCCAGCAGCTTGGGCCTGACAGGGAACAATCAGCCCCAGCATTTT | CASSLGLTGNNQPQHF
13 | TRBJ2-3 | - | - | TRBV28 | TGTGCCAGCAAAAGCGGCCCCGGGGATACGCAGTATTTT | CASKSGPGDTQYF
16 | TRBJ1-2 | TRBD1 | - | TRBV29-1 | TGCAGCGTTGGGGGATCCGGGACAGACAGAAAGGATGGCTACACCTTC | CSVGGSGTDRKDGYTF
17 | TRBJ2-3 | TRBD2 | - | TRBV5-8 | TGTGCCAGCAGCTTCGTCTCTAGCGGGGTAACCACAGATACGCAGTATTTT | CASSFVSSGVTTDTQYF
13 | TRBJ2-5 | TRBD2 | - | TRBV12-3/TRBV12-4 | TGTGCCAGCAGTCCCACTAGCGGGGGGACCCAGTACTTC | CASSPTSGGTQYF
15 | TRBJ2-2 | - | few | TRBV5-1 | TGCGCCAGCAGCCACTCAGGTCCCAACACCGGGGAGCTGTTTTTT | CASSHSGPNTGELFF
12 | TRBJ1-2 | - | - | TRBV7-2 | TGTGCCAGCAGCTCAGATAAGAGGGGCTACACCTTC | CASSSDKRGYTF
17 | TRBJ2-2 | - | - | TRBV4-3 | TGCGCCAGCAGCCAAGAATCCCCAGGCTCCCACACCGGGGAGCTGTTTTTT | CASSQESPGSHTGELFF